This T cell receptor beta chain derives from a study of shared T cell receptors in the human thymus. The assay was immunoSEQ multiplex PCR, and TCRdb's table has in-frame clones only and misses some. The sample contains hundreds of thousands of clones, 85% to 90% of which appear only once. The V gene end was trimmed by 4 bases and the J gene end by 1 base; junction bases not matched to a gene: 7. Germline CDR1 LNHDA, CDR2 SQIVND (reference sequence). The CDR3 extends over 17 amino acids. These sequences were also reported in another study, on human thymus T cells. According to that study: Congenital heart defects were the reason for the corrective surgery that the donors, healthy Finnish infants, were having. Resections removed during corrective heart surgery provided the thymus tissue used. The related literature has documented a marked overlap of thymic repertoires among unrelated individuals.

This chain connects TRBV19 to TRBJ2-6, with TRBD1 matching 7 bases. This sequence was found in a boy in the first two years of life with a congenital heart defect. Sequencing was performed on thymocytes. CDR3: CASSTRDSLSGANVLTF. Written as DNA, the CDR3 is TGTGCCAGTAGTACCCGGGACAGTCTGTCTGGGGCCAACGTCCTGACTTTC.